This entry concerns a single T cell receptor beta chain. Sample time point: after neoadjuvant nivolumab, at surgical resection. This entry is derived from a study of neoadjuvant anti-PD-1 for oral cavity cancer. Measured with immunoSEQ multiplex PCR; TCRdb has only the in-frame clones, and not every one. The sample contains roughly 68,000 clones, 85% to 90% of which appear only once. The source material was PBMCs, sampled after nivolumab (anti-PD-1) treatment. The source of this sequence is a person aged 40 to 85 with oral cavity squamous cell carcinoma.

The CDR3 spells CSAGQSREETQYF. DNA for the CDR3: TGCAGCGCCGGACAATCCCGCGAAGAGACCCAGTACTTC. This chain uses TRBV29-1 with TRBJ2-5; a weak D match, TRBD1 (5 bases). CDR1 and CDR2 from the germline V gene are SQVTM and ANQGSEA. Trimming stripped 7 bases from V and 3 bases from J, with 15 bases between. The CDR3 runs to 13 residues.